These 28 T cell receptor beta chains were all obtained from the same sample, sequenced in a study of T cells in Graves' hyperthyroidism and ophthalmopathy. RNA transcripts yielded amplified TCR beta CDR3 regions. The HTBI primer set drove a first-round RT-PCR of the TCR CDR3. TCRdb ran MiXCR on the multiplex PCR reads and lists one entry per CDR3 protein. The sample records 300,000 to 400,000 distinct CDR3 sequences, about 20% being singletons. The specimen sequenced was blood. The receptors derive from a woman between 50 and 59 years old with Graves' hyperthyroidism.

This clonotype was found many times. The gene calls are TRBV18 and TRBJ2-5; D remains ambiguous. The CDR3 spans 14 residues. Trimming left V 2 bases short and J 2 bases short, with 9 bases between. Germline assignment: CDR1 KGHSH and CDR2 LQKENI. CDR3 sequence: CASSPSVRQETQYF. CDR3 coding DNA: TGTGCCAGCTCACCATCGGTTAGACAAGAGACCCAGTACTTC. The variable domain in full, with the rest retrieved from reference TRBV18 and TRBJ2-5, is NAGVMQNPRHLVRRRGQEARLRCSPMKGHSHVYWYRQLPEEGLKFMVYLQKENIIDESGMPKERFSAEFPKEGPSILRIQQVVRGDSAAYFCASSPSVRQETQYFGPGTRLLVL.

This clonotype was found many times. The chain links TRBV28 to TRBJ1-5; D remains unclear. Per the germline V gene, CDR1 is MDHEN and CDR2 is SYDVKM. Trimming shortened V by 4 bases and J by 11 bases, and 15 bases separated the two germline ends. The CDR3 has 13 residues. CDR3 nucleotide sequence: TGTGCCAGCAGTTCCATATCGACTAAATCCCAGCATTTT. As protein: CASSSISTKSQHF.

There are many counts of this clonotype. This rearrangement joins TRBV20-1 to TRBJ2-3; 7 nucleotides match TRBD2. Looked up from germline, CDR1 is DFQATT and CDR2 is SNEGSKA (reference sequence). V dropped 6 bases and J dropped 5; count of bases not matched to a gene: 8. The CDR3 has 13 amino acids. The CDR3 here is CSAKAGRGDTQYF. The CDR3 nucleotides read TGCAGTGCAAAAGCGGGAAGGGGAGATACGCAGTATTTT.

This clonotype was seen a handful of times. This chain links TRBV20-1 with TRBJ2-7, with D possibly being TRBD2 (6 bases). CDR3 length equals 13 residues. Germline-derived CDR1 and CDR2 are DFQATT and SNEGSKA (reference sequence). With 6 bases removed from V and 0 bases from J, the gap between germline ends came to 12 bases. The CDR3 sequence is CSASRGNSYEQYF. CDR3 nucleotides: TGCAGTGCCTCCCGCGGGAACTCCTACGAGCAGTACTTC.

The sample holds a few counts of this clonotype. V gene TRBV12-3 or TRBV12-4 combines with J gene TRBJ2-7; 8 nucleotides line up with TRBD1. The CDR3 has 14 amino acids. The V gene end was trimmed by 6 bases and the J gene end by 6 bases; junction bases not matched to a gene: 10. CDR3 sequence reads: CASRDIGTGLEQYV. Written as DNA, the CDR3 is TGTGCCAGCAGGGACATTGGGACAGGCCTCGAGCAGTACGTC.

This clonotype came up many times. This chain joins TRBV3-1 and TRBJ1-1; no firm D call. The germline V and J ends were trimmed by 0 bases and 10 bases, with 6 bases remaining between them. Germline V gene sequence: CDR1 LGHDT, CDR2 YNNKEL (reference sequence). The CDR3 runs 11 residues. CDR3 DNA: TGTGCCAGCAGCCAAGATGGAGGAGCTTTCTTT. This encodes CASSQDGGAFF.

The gene calls are TRBV13 and TRBJ1-1; D is possibly TRBD1 (5 bases). This CDR3 is 20 amino acids long. Trimming shortened V by 5 bases and J by 2 bases, and 30 bases separated the two germline ends. Germline CDR1 reads PRHDT; CDR2 reads FYEKMQ (reference sequence). The CDR3 coding sequence is TGTGCCAGCAGCCCAATTCAATCCAAAAGCTGGGACGGACTCAACACTGAAGCTTTCTTT. Its protein is CASSPIQSKSWDGLNTEAFF.

The chain employs TRBV20-1 and TRBJ2-3; 13 bases map to TRBD2. J lost 6 bases, V lost 4 bases, and 10 bases had no gene match. Looked up from germline, CDR1 is DFQATT and CDR2 is SNEGSKA (reference sequence). The CDR3 totals 16 residues. The CDR3 spells CSANSGLAGVGDTQYF. The CDR3 nucleotides read TGCAGTGCTAATAGCGGACTAGCGGGAGTCGGCGATACGCAGTATTTT.

In its sample, this clonotype was seen a few times. The chain carries TRBV7-6 and TRBJ2-7; D is perhaps TRBD1 (6 bases). Trimming removed 4 bases from V and 2 bases from J, with 15 bases in between. The CDR3 is 15 residues long. CDR1 and CDR2 (germline): SGHVS, FNYEAQ. The CDR3 is CASSSAGASAYEQYF. CDR3 in DNA: TGTGCCAGCAGCTCCGCAGGGGCATCGGCCTACGAGCAGTACTTC.

The table lists this clonotype with many counts. This sequence joins TRBV3-1 and TRBJ1-3; 8 positions match TRBD1. Germline V gene data show CDR1 as LGHDT and CDR2 as YNNKEL (reference sequence). There are 13 residues in the CDR3. V was clipped by 6 bases and J by 4 bases; unmatched bases: 2. The CDR3 region has the DNA TGTGCCAGCAGGCGGACAGGGGGAAACACCATATATTTT. It encodes CASRRTGGNTIYF.

This clonotype has at least ten counts. CDR3: CASKGGGREETQYF. DNA of the CDR3: TGTGCCAGCAAGGGCGGGGGGCGGGAAGAGACCCAGTACTTC. The rearrangement links TRBV12-3 or TRBV12-4 to TRBJ2-5; 8 nucleotides match TRBD2. The CDR3 length is 14 residues. V shed 7 bases, J shed 3 bases, and the junction held 7 bases outside the gene matches.

This chain joins TRBV28 and TRBJ1-6, with a weak D call TRBD1 (5 bases). Trimming took 2 bases from V and 9 from J, leaving 11 bases between them. The CDR3 consists of 14 residues. CDR1 and CDR2 from the germline V gene are MDHEN and SYDVKM. The CDR3 loop is CASSLPGPISPLHF. In nucleotides, the CDR3 is TGTGCCAGCAGTTTACCGGGGCCGATTTCACCCCTCCACTTT. Full variable domain (remainder filled in from reference TRBV28 and TRBJ1-6): DVKVTQSSRYLVKRTGEKVFLECVQDMDHENMFWYRQDPGLGLRLIYFSYDVKMKEKGDIPEGYSVSREKKERFSLILESASTNQTSMYLCASSLPGPISPLHFGNGTRLTVT.

A few counts support this clonotype. V usage is TRBV7-8 and J usage is TRBJ1-4; D remains unclear. Germline-derived CDR1 and CDR2 are SGHVS and FQNEAQ. Trimming left V 2 bases short and J 8 bases short, with 18 bases between. There are 16 residues in the CDR3. The CDR3 protein is CASSLLGEIRGEKLFF. CDR3 nucleotides: TGTGCCAGCAGCTTATTGGGAGAGATTAGAGGCGAAAAACTGTTTTTT. Variable domain in full (rest from reference TRBV7-8 and TRBJ1-4): GAGVSQSPRYKVAKRGQDVALRCDPISGHVSLFWYQQALGQGPEFLTYFQNEAQLDKSGLPSDRFFAERPEGSVSTLKIQRTQQEDSAVYLCASSLLGEIRGEKLFFGSGTQLSVL.

This clonotype turned up a few times. The chain has TRBV5-5 and TRBJ2-5; weak D call: TRBD1 (6 bases). This CDR3 is 13 amino acids long. Between the trimmed V and J ends, which lost 0 bases and 7 bases, there was a span of 10 bases. Looked up from germline, CDR1 is SGHKS and CDR2 is YYEKEE (reference sequence). The CDR3 sequence: CASSLGDTSTQYF. Here the CDR3 DNA reads TGTGCCAGCAGCTTGGGGGACACATCGACCCAGTACTTC.

J is TRBJ1-2 and V is TRBV6-1, with a possible D match to TRBD1 (5 bases). The V end was cut by 6 bases, the J end by 3 bases, with 17 bases between. The CDR3 runs to 15 residues. Germline CDR1 and CDR2: MNHNS and SASEGT. The DNA of the CDR3 is TGTGCCAGCAGCCCCGCCCGAGGAGGGGACTATGGCTACACCTTC. It is translated as CASSPARGGDYGYTF.

In its sample, this clonotype was seen many times. J is TRBJ1-3 and V is TRBV2; 7 bases agree with TRBD1. V shed 6 bases, J shed 4 bases, and the junction held 6 bases outside the gene matches. The CDR3 totals 14 residues. From germline, CDR1 is SNHLY and CDR2 FYNNEI. The CDR3: CASREPGQGNTIYF. The CDR3 DNA sequence: TGTGCCAGCAGGGAGCCGGGACAGGGAAACACCATATATTTT.

The chain uses TRBV10-3 and TRBJ2-2, with 8 nucleotides matching TRBD1. Per the germline V gene, CDR1 is ENHRY and CDR2 is SYGVKD. After removal of 10 bases from V and 1 base from J, the junction contained 8 bases not matched to a gene. The CDR3 consists of 15 residues. The CDR3 region is CATSGGTGNTGELFF. CDR3 DNA sequence: TGTGCCACCTCCGGTGGGACAGGGAACACCGGGGAGCTGTTTTTT.

This clonotype occurred many times. The chain is built from TRBV20-1 and TRBJ2-3; D remains unclear. Per germline, CDR1 DFQATT and CDR2 SNEGSKA (reference sequence). Between the trimmed V and J ends, which lost 7 bases and 4 bases, there was a span of 9 bases. The CDR3 totals 11 residues. CDR3 loop: CSVPLADTQYF. The CDR3 region has the DNA TGCAGTGTTCCACTTGCAGATACGCAGTATTTT.

In this sample, this clonotype turned up many times. This sequence joins TRBV3-1 and TRBJ1-2; TRBD1 matches 7 bases. With 4 bases clipped from V and 5 bases from J, the junction kept 4 bases outside the gene matches. Per germline, CDR1 LGHDT and CDR2 YNNKEL (reference sequence). The length of the CDR3 is 13 residues. In DNA, the CDR3 is TGTGCCAGCAGCCTGGGACAGAGATATGGCTACACCTTC. Amino acids: CASSLGQRYGYTF.

In this sample, this clonotype turned up many times. The chain joins TRBV6-1 to TRBJ1-2, with 8 bases matching TRBD1. The CDR3 runs 15 residues. Germline V gene lookup returns CDR1 MNHNS and CDR2 SASEGT. V trimming: 3 bases; J trimming: 0 bases; junction bases outside the gene matches: 3. CDR3 amino acids: CASSDLTGANYGYTF. The CDR3 DNA reads TGTGCCAGCAGTGATTTGACAGGGGCTAACTATGGCTACACCTTC.

In this sample, this clonotype turned up a few times. The rearrangement joins TRBV30 to TRBJ1-2; D unresolved. This CDR3 region has 13 residues. Trimming cost V 1 base and J 4 bases, with 10 bases left between them. Germline loops: CDR1 GTSNPN, CDR2 SVGIG (reference sequence). CDR3 in amino acids: CAWSGVFSYGYTF. DNA for the CDR3: TGTGCCTGGAGTGGGGTTTTCAGCTATGGCTACACCTTC. The entire variable domain, with the rest obtained from reference TRBV30 and TRBJ1-2, is as follows: SQTIHQWPATLVQPVGSPLSLECTVEGTSNPNLYWYRQAAGRGLQLLFYSVGIGQISSEVPQNLSASRPQDRQFILSSKKLLLSDSGFYLCAWSGVFSYGYTFGSGTRLTVV.

This clonotype showed up many times. The CDR3: CASSPDRGIQPQHF. CDR3 DNA sequence: TGTGCCAGCAGTCCGGACAGGGGTATTCAGCCCCAGCATTTT. The rearrangement links TRBV12-3 or TRBV12-4 to TRBJ1-5, with 9 bases fitting TRBD1. V lost 5 bases and J lost 6; bases outside the gene matches: 5. CDR3 length: 14 amino acids.

The chain recombines TRBV5-5 with TRBJ2-3; tentatively, D is TRBD1 (6 bases). V dropped 3 bases and J dropped 2 bases, with 16 bases sitting between them. The V gene's germline CDR1 is SGHKS and CDR2 YYEKEE (reference sequence). The CDR3 covers 16 residues. The CDR3, as DNA: TGTGCCAGCAGCTCGACAGGTCGCGGAGTCACAGATACGCAGTATTTT. The encoded protein is CASSSTGRGVTDTQYF.

At least ten counts were recorded for this clonotype. The V gene is TRBV5-1, the J gene TRBJ2-1, with 10 nucleotides matching TRBD2. Germline loops: CDR1 SGHRS, CDR2 YFSETQ. V lost 0 bases, J lost 5 bases, and 2 bases stayed unmatched. The CDR3 consists of 15 residues. CDR3 protein: CASSLEAGGDNEQFF. The CDR3 nucleotides read TGCGCCAGCAGCTTGGAAGCGGGGGGGGACAATGAGCAGTTCTTC. The entire variable domain, with the rest obtained from reference TRBV5-1 and TRBJ2-1, is as follows: KAGVTQTPRYLIKTRGQQVTLSCSPISGHRSVSWYQQTPGQGLQFLFEYFSETQRNKGNFPGRFSGRQFSNSRSEMNVSTLELGDSALYLCASSLEAGGDNEQFFGPGTRLTVL.

This clonotype was counted ten times or more. This sequence joins TRBV28 and TRBJ2-5; 12 bases line up with TRBD2. The trim removed 7 bases at V and 5 bases at J, leaving 14 bases unmatched. CDR3 size: 17 residues. Germline V CDR1 and CDR2: MDHEN, SYDVKM. The CDR3 reads CASTPRRGLAGGETQYF. In DNA form, the CDR3 reads TGTGCCAGCACCCCTCGGCGAGGGCTAGCGGGAGGGGAGACCCAGTACTTC.

The sample holds a few counts of this clonotype. The CDR3 protein is CSARPSKRADTF. The CDR3, as DNA: TGCAGTGCTAGGCCCTCCAAAAGGGCAGACACCTTC. The genes are TRBV20-1 and TRBJ1-2; D is unclear. The CDR3 is 12 amino acids. Looked up from germline, CDR1 is DFQATT and CDR2 is SNEGSKA (reference sequence). V lost 3 bases and J lost 12, with 17 bases in between.

This clonotype was counted many times. The chain joins TRBV6-1 to TRBJ1-1; D gene uncertain. This CDR3 is built from 15 residues. In germline, CDR1 is MNHNS, CDR2 SASEGT. The V and J ends lost 6 bases and 1 base respectively, with 15 bases between them. The CDR3 protein is CASRGIGRSNTEAFF. CDR3 DNA sequence: TGTGCCAGCAGAGGCATCGGACGGTCGAACACTGAAGCTTTCTTT.

This clonotype was counted at least ten times. The chain uses TRBV7-2 and TRBJ2-7, with D tentatively TRBD1 (5 bases). Germline CDR1 is SGHTA and CDR2 is FQGNSA. Trimming cost V 1 base and J 6 bases, with 19 bases left between them. The length of the CDR3 is 16 residues. The CDR3 nucleotides are TGTGCCAGCAGCTTAGTGTCAGGGAACGGCCTCTCCGAGCAGTACTTC. Amino acids: CASSLVSGNGLSEQYF.